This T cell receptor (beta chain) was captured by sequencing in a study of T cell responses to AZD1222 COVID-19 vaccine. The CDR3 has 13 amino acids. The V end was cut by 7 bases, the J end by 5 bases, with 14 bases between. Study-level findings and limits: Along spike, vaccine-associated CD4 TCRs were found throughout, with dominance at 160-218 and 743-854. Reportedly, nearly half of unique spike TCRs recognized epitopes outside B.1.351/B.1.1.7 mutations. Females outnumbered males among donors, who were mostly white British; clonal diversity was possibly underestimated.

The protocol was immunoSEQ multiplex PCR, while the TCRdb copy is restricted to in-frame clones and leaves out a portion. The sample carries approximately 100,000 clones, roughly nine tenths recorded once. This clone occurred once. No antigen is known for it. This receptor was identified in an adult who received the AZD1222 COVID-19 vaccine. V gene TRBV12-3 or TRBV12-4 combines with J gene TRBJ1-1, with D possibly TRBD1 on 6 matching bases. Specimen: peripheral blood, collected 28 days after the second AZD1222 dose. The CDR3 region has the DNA TGTGCCAGCAATACAGGGACGGGGACTGAAGCTTTCTTT. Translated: CASNTGTGTEAFF.